What follows is one T cell receptor (beta chain) and its context. It lacks a known antigen. Its ends do not fully match the called genes, so a read error is possible. The sample comes from a study of CD8+CD57+ T cells in acquired aplastic anemia (dated by TCRdb to 2017 to 2018). Turning to the overall study: Extracted DNA from sorted CD4+ and CD8+ cells averaged about 2.9 ug, ranging from roughly 0.2 to 30 ug. CD8+CD57+ expansion was defined as frequency above the mean frequency observed in healthy subjects. Points the paper makes about the study in general: Between patients and healthy controls, no significant difference in CD8+ Simpson's diversity was found (P=0.060). Around 27 CD8+ CDR3 sequences were found to be shared between patients and controls, but these sequences appeared to be highly expressed in patients and within the immunodominant clones of the patients.

Genomic DNA was used as template for profiling of TCR beta VDJ combinations and CDR3 sequences. An Illumina HiSeq 2000 was the platform used for TCR repertoire sequencing. Per the original workflow: Repertoire assessment relied on Simpson's diversity index, CDR3 size and DJ length profiles, and TRBV/TRBJ rearrangement plots. The immunodominant clone was defined as the most abundant DNA sequence in deep sequencing data. CDR3 amino acid sequences were checked for sharing across subjects and were also compared against the VDJdb database and published repertoires. TCRdb took the public reads, trimmed them with fastp at Q25, ran MiXCR for clone calling and kept in-frame beta chains. Each CDR3 protein appears once, grouped with its most common genes and DNA. The V and J calls shown here were made by TCRdb, not taken from the authors' results. This sample comprises around 130,000 distinct CDR3 sequences, 55% to 70% of them detected only once. The ten most abundant clones make up roughly 30% of the sample.

Expansion of CD8+CD57+ cells had been shown by flow cytometry in the patients chosen for sequencing. All patients had severe acquired aplastic anemia diagnosed by International Study of Aplastic Anemia and Agranulocytosis and Camitta criteria. At the time blood was sampled, none of the patients had received any therapy. In the study, sorted CD4+ and CD8+ blood T cells from patients with severe aplastic anemia and from healthy subjects underwent deep sequencing of TCR repertoires. In the USA, patient enrollment took place under clinicaltrials.gov protocols 00001620, 01623167, 00001397, 00071045, 00081523 and 00961064. Ficoll-Paque density gradient centrifugation was used to isolate peripheral blood mononuclear cells. Before DNA extraction, CD4+ and CD8+ T cells were sorted with FACS or magnetic beads. From the germline V gene, CDR1 is SQVTM and CDR2 is ANQGSEA. Inclusive of the bounding cysteine and phenylalanine, the CDR3 is 12 residues long. CDR3 DNA only is kept here, 36 bases in frame from base 1.

The chain couples TRBV29-1 to TRBJ1-2; no D gene is confidently identified. The sample was sorted CD4+, CD8+, or CD8+CD57+ T cells (not recorded which) from PBMCs. The receptor was derived from a human donor with aplastic anemia. The nucleotide sequence is given as TGCAGCGTGGAAGGGTCCAACTATGGCTACACCTTC. Its translation reads: CSVEGSNYGYTF.